This TCR beta chain was retrieved from a study of neurological immune-mediated disorders. Study results and caveats: The highest TCR clonal expansion occurred in HTLV-1-associated myelopathy; multiple sclerosis fell below healthy controls. Expanded clones shared no CDR3 amino acid sequences across subjects, suggesting private repertoires in all groups.

MiXCR, applied by TCRdb to the 5' RACE reads, yields one record per CDR3 protein. The sample contains approximately 45,000 distinct CDR3 sequences, 12% of which appear only once. CDR1 is SQVTM, CDR2 ANQGSEA, per germline. V was clipped by 6 bases and J by 0 bases, with 11 bases between them. The CDR3 consists of 14 residues. Serving as healthy controls were blood bank volunteers based in Maryland, USA. PBMCs stored at -80 C, 2 million in total, were the source of the unsorted libraries. There are many counts of this clonotype. No antigen is known for it. The specimen was PBMCs. This sequence originates from a female donor in good health. This rearrangement joins TRBV29-1 to TRBJ2-2; a possible D gene is TRBD2 (6 bases). The CDR3: CSVGGVPNTGELFF. DNA of the CDR3: TGCAGCGTGGGCGGGGTCCCGAACACCGGGGAGCTGTTTTTT.